This TCR beta chain was identified in a study of T cell responses to AZD1222 COVID-19 vaccine. Here immunoSEQ multiplex PCR was the method, and the copy in TCRdb shows in-frame clones only, minus some. The table records 100,000 to 150,000 clones, about 90% of them present only once. This CDR3 has 13 residues. V was shortened by 2 bases and J by 0 bases, with 2 bases between the two germline ends. J is TRBJ1-5 and V is TRBV12-3 or TRBV12-4; D gene uncertain. This specimen consisted of peripheral blood, obtained on day 0 of AZD1222 vaccination. This receptor was taken from an adult in good health. The CDR3 DNA reads as TGTGCCAGCAGTTTAACTAGCAATCAGCCCCAGCATTTT. This codes for CASSLTSNQPQHF.